Following are 23 T cell receptor beta chains from one sample sequenced in a study of technical replicates of blood from a handful of donors. Profiling relied on immunoSEQ multiplex PCR, and the TCRdb table lists in-frame clones only, not all of them. In the table there are 80,000 or so clones, roughly 98% of which are singletons. The sequenced material came from T cells isolated from PBMCs. The receptors were gathered from a human donor in good health.

The rearrangement uses TRBV15 and TRBJ2-5; 8 bases agree with TRBD1. J lost 1 base, V lost 6 bases, and 7 bases had no gene match. Germline CDR1 reads LNHNV; CDR2 reads YYDKDF (reference sequence). There are 15 residues in the CDR3. CDR3 nucleotides: TGTGCCACCAGAACCTTGGACAGGGCCCAAGAGACCCAGTACTTC. It yields the protein CATRTLDRAQETQYF.

Comment on this clone: One junction end does not reproduce the germline sequence, and a read error may be involved. This sequence joins TRBV7-9 and TRBJ2-2; TRBD2 matches at 8 bases. CDR1 and CDR2 from the germline V gene are SEHNR and FQNEAQ (reference sequence). This CDR3 has 17 amino acids. CDR3 nucleotide sequence: TGTGCCAGCAGCCCCGAAGGGGGACTAGGGAACGCCGGGGAGCTGTTTTTT. Translating it yields CASSPEGGLGNAGELFF. The full variable domain, with the rest looked up from reference TRBV7-9 and TRBJ2-2, is DTGVSQNPRHKITKRGQNVTFRCDPISEHNRLYWYRQTLGQGPEFLTYFQNEAQLEKSRLLSDRFSAERPKGSFSTLEIQRTEQGDSAMYLCASSPEGGLGNAGELFFGEGSRLTVL.

V is TRBV13 and J is TRBJ1-2; TRBD1 agrees at 10 bases. V lost 2 bases to trimming and J lost 2 bases; unmatched junction nucleotides: 2. The CDR3 loop spans 15 amino acids. Germline V CDR1 and CDR2: PRHDT, FYEKMQ (reference sequence). Here the CDR3 DNA reads TGTGCCAGCAGCTTACGACAGGGGGCCAACTATGGCTACACCTTC. This encodes CASSLRQGANYGYTF.

CDR3 coding DNA: TGTGCCAGCAGCGCTGATTTGAACAGGGTAGACACTGAAGCTTTCTTT. Its protein product is CASSADLNRVDTEAFF. J is TRBJ1-1 and V is TRBV5-4, with a tentative D call TRBD1 (6 bases). The CDR3 consists of 16 residues. Germline loops: CDR1 SGHNT, CDR2 YYREEE (reference sequence). Trimming shortened V by 4 bases and J by 3 bases, and 19 bases separated the two germline ends.

In DNA, the CDR3 is TGTGCCAGTAGTATGGGTAATTGGGGGCCAGGCTCCACTGAAGCTTTCTTT. Protein sequence: CASSMGNWGPGSTEAFF. The chain joins TRBV19 to TRBJ1-1, with a tentative D call TRBD1 (6 bases). Germline CDR1 and CDR2: LNHDA and SQIVND (reference sequence). Trimming removed 3 bases at V and 4 bases at J, with 21 bases between. The length of the CDR3 is 17 residues. Full variable domain (missing parts from reference TRBV19 and TRBJ1-1): DGGITQSPKYLFRKEGQNVTLSCEQNLNHDAMYWYRQDPGQGLRLIYYSQIVNDFQKGDIAEGYSVSREKKESFPLTVTSAQKNPTAFYLCASSMGNWGPGSTEAFFGQGTRLTVV.

The chain carries TRBV19 and TRBJ1-1; D is unclear. CDR1 and CDR2 from the germline V gene are LNHDA and SQIVND (reference sequence). V was shortened by 5 bases and J by 1 base, with 14 bases between the two germline ends. There are 15 residues in the CDR3. The CDR3 region is CASSALLGGNTEAFF. The CDR3 DNA follows: TGTGCCAGTAGTGCGCTACTAGGAGGGAACACTGAAGCTTTCTTT.

CDR3 region: CASSLPQGLIYGYTF. DNA for the CDR3: TGTGCCAGCAGCCTCCCGCAGGGGCTCATCTATGGCTACACCTTC. The chain is built from TRBV5-4 and TRBJ1-2; D perhaps matches TRBD1 (6 bases). The CDR3 has 15 amino acids. Per germline, CDR1 SGHNT and CDR2 YYREEE (reference sequence). Trimming pared 4 bases from V and 4 bases from J, leaving 17 bases between.

The chain is built from TRBV6-6 and TRBJ2-1; TRBD2 agrees at 11 bases. The ends lost 5 bases at V and 3 bases at J; junction bases unmatched: 3. Germline-derived CDR1 and CDR2 are MNHNY and SVGAGI (reference sequence). The CDR3 contains 15 residues. CDR3 amino acids: CASSPSGRLYNEQFF. Written as DNA, the CDR3 is TGTGCCAGCAGTCCTAGCGGGAGGCTCTACAATGAGCAGTTCTTC.

V usage is TRBV29-1 and J usage is TRBJ1-6; 7 positions match TRBD1. CDR1 and CDR2 from the germline V gene are SQVTM and ANQGSEA. J lost 8 bases, V lost 6 bases, and 10 bases had no gene match. The CDR3 is made up of 14 amino acids. This CDR3 is CSVNTGDPHSPLHF. CDR3 DNA sequence: TGCAGCGTCAACACAGGGGACCCGCATTCACCCCTCCACTTT.

The rearrangement uses TRBV15 and TRBJ2-3; 8 nucleotides agree with TRBD2. The V gene's germline CDR1 is LNHNV and CDR2 YYDKDF (reference sequence). The V gene end was trimmed by 4 bases and the J gene end by 4 bases; junction bases not matched to a gene: 10. The CDR3 consists of 16 residues. CDR3 sequence: CATSNWEREYPDTQYF. The CDR3 DNA follows: TGTGCCACCAGCAATTGGGAGCGGGAGTATCCAGATACGCAGTATTTT.

The rearrangement links TRBV6-6 to TRBJ1-5; D not resolved. Per germline, CDR1 MNHNY and CDR2 SVGAGI (reference sequence). The CDR3 sequence is 14 residues long. Trimming took 1 base from V and 8 from J, leaving 12 bases between them. The CDR3 loop is CASSYWGADEPQHF. Written as DNA, the CDR3 is TGTGCCAGCAGTTACTGGGGAGCAGACGAGCCCCAGCATTTT.

The chain carries TRBV4-2 and TRBJ1-5; tentatively, D is TRBD1 (5 bases). Germline loops: CDR1 LGHNA, CDR2 YNFKEQ. With 3 bases removed from V and 2 bases from J, the gap between germline ends came to 8 bases. The CDR3 has 14 amino acids. In nucleotides, the CDR3 is TGTGCCAGCAGCCAGGAACAGGGCAATCAGCCCCAGCATTTT. Protein sequence: CASSQEQGNQPQHF.

This clone was seen just once. The V gene is TRBV9, the J gene TRBJ2-7; D ambiguous. The CDR3 sequence is 15 residues long. V dropped 2 bases and J dropped 0 bases, with 12 bases sitting between them. The germline V gene has CDR1 SGDLS and CDR2 YYNGEE. CDR3 in DNA: TGTGCCAGCAGCGTCAACCCCGGGTACTCCTACGAGCAGTACTTC. This translates into CASSVNPGYSYEQYF.

The J gene is TRBJ2-2, the V gene TRBV18, with 8 positions matching TRBD1. CDR3 length equals 15 residues. The V and J ends lost 4 bases and 6 bases, in that order; junction bases with no gene match: 7. Germline V gene data show CDR1 as KGHSH and CDR2 as LQKENI. CDR3 DNA: TGTGCCAGCTCACGCGGACAGGGTATCGCCGGGGAGCTGTTTTTT. Its protein product is CASSRGQGIAGELFF.

The sample holds one count of this clone. The chain links TRBV28 to TRBJ1-2; a weak D match, TRBD1 (5 bases). Germline CDR1 is MDHEN and CDR2 is SYDVKM. The CDR3 extends over 13 amino acids. Trimming pared 10 bases from V and 0 bases from J, leaving 12 bases between. This CDR3 reads CATSDTSNYGYTF. The CDR3 region has the DNA TGTGCCACGTCGGACACCTCTAACTATGGCTACACCTTC.

The chain couples TRBV5-1 to TRBJ2-3; TRBD1 agrees at 8 bases. The CDR3 runs to 15 residues. V lost 2 bases and J lost 6; bases outside the gene matches: 8. Looked up from germline, CDR1 is SGHRS and CDR2 is YFSETQ. The CDR3 is CASSFTGGLVDTQYF. DNA of the CDR3: TGCGCCAGCAGCTTCACAGGGGGGTTGGTGGATACGCAGTATTTT.

The rearrangement joins TRBV18 to TRBJ2-2, with D tentatively TRBD2 (6 bases). This CDR3 contains 14 residues. Germline CDR1 and CDR2: KGHSH and LQKENI. V lost 3 bases and J lost 4, with 9 bases in between. This CDR3 reads CASSPGGPTGELFF. In nucleotides, the CDR3 is TGTGCCAGCTCACCGGGGGGACCCACCGGGGAGCTGTTTTTT.

The chain has TRBV5-5 and TRBJ1-5; D is uncertain. V was shortened by 2 bases and J by 7 bases, with 10 bases between the two germline ends. CDR3 length: 13 residues. CDR1 SGHKS and CDR2 YYEKEE come from the germline V gene (reference sequence). The CDR3 reads CASSFEGRQPQHF. The CDR3 nucleotides are TGTGCCAGCAGCTTCGAAGGGAGGCAGCCCCAGCATTTT.

The J gene is TRBJ2-7, the V gene TRBV10-3, with 8 nucleotides matching TRBD2. Germline lookup yields CDR1 ENHRY and CDR2 SYGVKD. The ends lost 1 base at V and 5 bases at J; junction bases unmatched: 13. The CDR3 has 17 residues. The chain's CDR3 is CAISELGSGSGGNEQYF. The CDR3 DNA sequence: TGTGCCATCAGTGAGTTGGGAAGCGGGAGTGGAGGGAACGAGCAGTACTTC.

V is TRBV9 and J is TRBJ1-1; D remains ambiguous. Germline V gene data show CDR1 as SGDLS and CDR2 as YYNGEE. Trimming left V 1 base short and J 1 base short, with 5 bases between. The length of the CDR3 is 13 residues. This CDR3 is CASSVQSNTEAFF. CDR3 in DNA: TGTGCCAGCAGCGTACAGTCGAACACTGAAGCTTTCTTT.

CDR3 amino acids: CASSERGLELFF. In nucleotides, the CDR3 is TGTGCCAGCAGTGAAAGGGGGTTGGAACTGTTTTTT. This chain uses TRBV2 with TRBJ1-4; D possibly corresponds to TRBD1 (6 bases). V gave up 2 bases and J gave up 12 bases, with 10 bases separating them. Germline V gene data show CDR1 as SNHLY and CDR2 as FYNNEI. The CDR3 loop spans 12 amino acids.

The rearrangement uses TRBV5-1 and TRBJ2-7, with 8 bases matching TRBD2. The CDR3 has 14 amino acids. V gave up 1 base and J gave up 4 bases; unmatched junction bases: 4. The germline gives CDR1 SGHRS, CDR2 YFSETQ. The CDR3, as DNA: TGCGCCAGCAGCTTGAGAGCGGGAGAGTACGAGCAGTACTTC. Protein product: CASSLRAGEYEQYF.

In regard to this clone: In the same sample, other DNA sequences code for this CDR3. The genes are TRBV28 and TRBJ1-5; D may be TRBD1 (5 bases). The CDR3 has 14 amino acids. V lost 3 bases to trimming and J lost 2 bases, with 8 bases between them. Looked up from germline, CDR1 is MDHEN and CDR2 is SYDVKM. The DNA for the CDR3 is TGTGCCAGCAGTTTGGGGCAGGGCAATCAGCCCCAGCATTTT. This translates into CASSLGQGNQPQHF.